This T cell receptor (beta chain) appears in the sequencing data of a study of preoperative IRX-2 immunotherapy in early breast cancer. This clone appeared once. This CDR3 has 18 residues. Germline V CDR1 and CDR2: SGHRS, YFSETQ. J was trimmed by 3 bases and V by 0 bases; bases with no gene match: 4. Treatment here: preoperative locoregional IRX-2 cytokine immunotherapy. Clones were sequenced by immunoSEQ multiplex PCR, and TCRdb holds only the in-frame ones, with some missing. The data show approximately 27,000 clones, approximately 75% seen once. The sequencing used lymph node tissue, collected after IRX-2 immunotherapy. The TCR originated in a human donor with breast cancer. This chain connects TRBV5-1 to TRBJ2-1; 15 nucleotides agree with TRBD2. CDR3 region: CASSLAGTSGGYYNEQFF. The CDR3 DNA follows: TGCGCCAGCAGCTTGGCCGGGACTAGCGGGGGGTACTACAATGAGCAGTTCTTC. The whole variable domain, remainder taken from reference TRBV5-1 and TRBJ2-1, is KAGVTQTPRYLIKTRGQQVTLSCSPISGHRSVSWYQQTPGQGLQFLFEYFSETQRNKGNFPGRFSGRQFSNSRSEMNVSTLELGDSALYLCASSLAGTSGGYYNEQFFGPGTRLTVL.